The clone carrying this T cell receptor beta chain was found a few times. No antigen is known for it. This entry is derived from a study of metastatic and nonmetastatic thyroid tumors. Study context: Across blood and tumor or nodule tissue, repertoires from malignant and benign thyroid patients were compared with one another.

There are 14 residues in the CDR3. CDR1 and CDR2 from the germline V gene are MNHEY and SVGAGI. V lost 4 bases and J lost 2, with 12 bases in between. Study-wide results and limits: Malignant thyroid tumors reportedly had TCR beta diversity that was significantly higher than in benign nodules, in blood and tumor.

Under the authors' procedure: For papillary thyroid cancer, a distant-metastasis classifier was constructed from CDR3 differences observed across clinicopathological groups. TCRdb re-clonotyped the PCR reads via MiXCR. For this entry, the V and J calls and clone size follow TCRdb and not the study's own pipeline. The sample carries 20,000 to 30,000 clones, roughly 13% recorded once. Each patient came to thyroid surgery without any prior treatment (of any kind). This TCR was sampled from a female donor with papillary thyroid cancer or a benign thyroid nodule (not recorded which). Some clones in this sample may be carry-over from other donors' samples. The chain has TRBV6-5 and TRBJ2-7; D ambiguous. The sample taken for sequencing was blood. The CDR3 is CASSLVRQAYEQYF. The CDR3 bases are TGTGCCAGCAGTTTGGTGCGTCAGGCCTACGAGCAGTACTTC.